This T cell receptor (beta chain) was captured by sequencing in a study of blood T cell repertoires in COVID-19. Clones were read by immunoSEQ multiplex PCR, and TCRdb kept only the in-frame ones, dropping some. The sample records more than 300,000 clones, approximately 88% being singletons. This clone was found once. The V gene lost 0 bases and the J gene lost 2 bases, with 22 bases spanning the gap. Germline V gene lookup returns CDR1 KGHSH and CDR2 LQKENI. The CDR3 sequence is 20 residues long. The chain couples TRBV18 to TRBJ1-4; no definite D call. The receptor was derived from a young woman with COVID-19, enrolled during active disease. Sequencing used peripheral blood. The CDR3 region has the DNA TGTGCCAGCTCACCACCGTTTGGCGATCGTAGTCAGAGGACTAATGAAAAACTGTTTTTT. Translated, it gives CASSPPFGDRSQRTNEKLFF.